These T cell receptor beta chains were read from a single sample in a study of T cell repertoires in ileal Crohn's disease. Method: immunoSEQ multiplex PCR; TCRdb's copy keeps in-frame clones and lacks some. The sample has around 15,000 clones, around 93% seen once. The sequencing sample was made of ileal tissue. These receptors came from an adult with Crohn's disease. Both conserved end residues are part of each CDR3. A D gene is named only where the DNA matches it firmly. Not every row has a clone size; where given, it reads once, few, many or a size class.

CDR3nt: TGTGCCAGCAGCTCCCGCGGGACTAGCGGCCCCCTGGCTAACATTCAGTACTTC
CDR3aa: CASSSRGTSGPLANIQYF
d_gene: TRBD2
abundance: once
j_gene: TRBJ2-4
v_gene: TRBV7-2

CDR3nt: TGTGCCAGCAGTTTAGCCAGTGCCAATGGCTACACCTTC
CDR3aa: CASSLASANGYTF
d_gene: -
abundance: -
j_gene: TRBJ1-2
v_gene: TRBV27

CDR3nt: TGTGCCAGCAGTTCATTAGGGGAAGGCACTGAAGCTTTCTTT
CDR3aa: CASSSLGEGTEAFF
d_gene: -
abundance: -
j_gene: TRBJ1-1
v_gene: TRBV6-1

CDR3nt: TGTGCCAGCATTGCTAGCACAACAGATACGCAGTATTTT
CDR3aa: CASIASTTDTQYF
d_gene: -
abundance: -
j_gene: TRBJ2-3
v_gene: TRBV2

CDR3nt: TGTGCCAGCAGCTTACTAGCGCGCTCCTACAATGAGCAGTTCTTC
CDR3aa: CASSLLARSYNEQFF
d_gene: TRBD2
abundance: -
j_gene: TRBJ2-1
v_gene: TRBV5-8

CDR3nt: TGTGCCAGCAGCCACGACAGGGGGGCCTTGGGCACTGAAGCTTTCTTT
CDR3aa: CASSHDRGALGTEAFF
d_gene: TRBD1
abundance: once
j_gene: TRBJ1-1
v_gene: TRBV27

CDR3nt: TGTGCCAGCAGTTCTCAGGGAATGGAAGCTTTCTTT
CDR3aa: CASSSQGMEAFF
d_gene: -
abundance: -
j_gene: TRBJ1-1
v_gene: TRBV7-9

CDR3nt: TGCGCCAGCAGCTTGGATGGGGGCCTCAGCACAGATACGCAGTATTTT
CDR3aa: CASSLDGGLSTDTQYF
d_gene: -
abundance: -
j_gene: TRBJ2-3
v_gene: TRBV5-1

CDR3nt: TGCGCCAGCAGCCCCGGGGGGGCAAACTACAATGAGCAGTTCTTC
CDR3aa: CASSPGGANYNEQFF
d_gene: TRBD2
abundance: -
j_gene: TRBJ2-1
v_gene: TRBV5-1

CDR3nt: TGTGCCAGCTCCCCCGGAGGAGCGGAGAACACTGAAGCTTTCTTT
CDR3aa: CASSPGGAENTEAFF
d_gene: -
abundance: -
j_gene: TRBJ1-1
v_gene: TRBV18

CDR3nt: TGCGCCAGCAGCCCTTTACAGGACAGGGATAAAGCTAACTATGGCTACACCTTC
CDR3aa: CASSPLQDRDKANYGYTF
d_gene: TRBD1
abundance: -
j_gene: TRBJ1-2
v_gene: TRBV5-1

CDR3nt: TGTGCCAGCAGTTTGGGTGGGGGGTACGAGCAGTACTTC
CDR3aa: CASSLGGGYEQYF
d_gene: -
abundance: -
j_gene: TRBJ2-7
v_gene: TRBV27

CDR3nt: TGTGCCAGCAGCTTGCCTAGCGGGGGGGCCGGGGAGCTGTTTTTT
CDR3aa: CASSLPSGGAGELFF
d_gene: TRBD2
abundance: -
j_gene: TRBJ2-2
v_gene: TRBV5-4

CDR3nt: TGTGCCAGCATGCTGACTAAAGGCGTTCAGTACTTC
CDR3aa: CASMLTKGVQYF
d_gene: -
abundance: -
j_gene: TRBJ2-4
v_gene: TRBV2

CDR3nt: TGCGCCAGCAGCTTGGTGGGGCAGAGAAATGAAAAACTGTTTTTT
CDR3aa: CASSLVGQRNEKLFF
d_gene: -
abundance: -
j_gene: TRBJ1-4
v_gene: TRBV5-1

CDR3nt: TGTGCCAGCGGCGTGGGGTGGGGGCGGGACAGGAATCCCACTGAAGCTTTCTTT
CDR3aa: CASGVGWGRDRNPTEAFF
d_gene: TRBD1
abundance: -
j_gene: TRBJ1-1
v_gene: TRBV9

CDR3nt: TGTGCCAGCAGCTTAAATAGGGACTACATGAGACGCACAGATACGCAGTATTTT
CDR3aa: CASSLNRDYMRRTDTQYF
d_gene: TRBD2
abundance: -
j_gene: TRBJ2-3
v_gene: TRBV7-2

CDR3nt: TGTGCCAGCAGTTCCCCGGGGTCCAATGAGCAGTTCTTC
CDR3aa: CASSSPGSNEQFF
d_gene: -
abundance: -
j_gene: TRBJ2-1
v_gene: TRBV27

CDR3nt: TGTGCCAGCAGCCAAGTTCTGTATACGCAGTATTTT
CDR3aa: CASSQVLYTQYF
d_gene: -
abundance: -
j_gene: TRBJ2-3
v_gene: TRBV14

CDR3nt: TGTGCCAGCAACAGGGGCTACGAGCAGTACTTC
CDR3aa: CASNRGYEQYF
d_gene: TRBD1
abundance: -
j_gene: TRBJ2-7
v_gene: TRBV6-1

CDR3nt: TGTGCCAGCAGCTTTGGGGACAGCAGACAAGAGACCCAGTACTTC
CDR3aa: CASSFGDSRQETQYF
d_gene: TRBD1
abundance: -
j_gene: TRBJ2-5
v_gene: TRBV7-9

CDR3nt: TGTGCCAGCAGCCCCCTCACACTAGCTCAGCCAGATACGCAGTATTTT
CDR3aa: CASSPLTLAQPDTQYF
d_gene: -
abundance: -
j_gene: TRBJ2-3
v_gene: TRBV2

CDR3nt: TGTGCCAGTAGTGCACTTAGCGCGCAGTATTTT
CDR3aa: CASSALSAQYF
d_gene: -
abundance: -
j_gene: TRBJ2-3
v_gene: TRBV19

CDR3nt: TGTGCCAGTCAGCTTCGTGTGGGGGCCGCTCACTATGGCTACACCTTC
CDR3aa: CASQLRVGAAHYGYTF
d_gene: -
abundance: once
j_gene: TRBJ1-2
v_gene: TRBV13

CDR3nt: TGCGCCAGCAGCTTGGACAGGGAAAGATCACCCCTCCACTTT
CDR3aa: CASSLDRERSPLHF
d_gene: -
abundance: -
j_gene: TRBJ1-6
v_gene: TRBV5-1

CDR3nt: TGTGCCAGCAGTGCTCGGTGGGGGGATTCACCCCTCCACTTT
CDR3aa: CASSARWGDSPLHF
d_gene: -
abundance: -
j_gene: TRBJ1-6
v_gene: TRBV6-1

CDR3nt: TGCGCCAGCAGTGACCAGGGCTTCGAGCAGTTCTTC
CDR3aa: CASSDQGFEQFF
d_gene: -
abundance: -
j_gene: TRBJ2-1
v_gene: TRBV10-1

CDR3nt: TGTGCCAGCAGCTTAGGTCAGCGGGGGGGCACAGATACGCAGTATTTT
CDR3aa: CASSLGQRGGTDTQYF
d_gene: TRBD2
abundance: -
j_gene: TRBJ2-3
v_gene: TRBV7-6

CDR3nt: TGTGCCAGCACCCAAGACAGGGGGCGTGCGGGCTACACCTTC
CDR3aa: CASTQDRGRAGYTF
d_gene: TRBD1
abundance: few
j_gene: TRBJ1-2
v_gene: TRBV6-6

CDR3nt: TGTGCCAGTAGGTATACTAGCGGGTCCTACAATGAGCAGTTCTTC
CDR3aa: CASRYTSGSYNEQFF
d_gene: TRBD2
abundance: few
j_gene: TRBJ2-1
v_gene: TRBV19